A single sample gave rise to the 13 T cell receptor beta chains below, sequenced in a study of beta chain features in type 1 diabetes. Study outcomes and limitations: All four CD4+ subsets from Type 1 diabetes patients carried moderately but significantly shorter TCRB CDR3s.

No antigen has been identified for these receptors. The study reverse transcribed the entire isolated RNA, so it sequenced expressed TCRB transcripts. Sequencing used immunoSEQ multiplex PCR; TCRdb keeps in-frame clones, though not all of them. The profile shows roughly 14,000 clones, 55% to 75% of them singletons. The source material was Tregs from blood. The receptors shown here come from a man aged 25 to 40 with type 1 diabetes.

This chain links TRBV7-8 with TRBJ2-5, with D uncertain. Germline values: CDR1 SGHVS, CDR2 FQNEAQ. The CDR3 extends over 14 amino acids. Trimming took off 5 bases at V and 1 base at J, with 11 bases between the two ends. CDR3 protein: CASSPSVLQETQYF. For the CDR3, the DNA is TGTGCCAGCAGCCCATCGGTCCTCCAAGAGACCCAGTACTTC.

The rearrangement uses TRBV5-6 and TRBJ1-2; TRBD1 might be the D (6 bases). Trimming took 4 bases from V and 7 from J, leaving 17 bases between them. Germline lookup yields CDR1 SGHDT and CDR2 YYEEEE. CDR3 length: 14 amino acids. CDR3 coding DNA: TGTGCCAGCAGCATGGTGGGGGCCTCGTCTGGCTACACCTTC. It translates to CASSMVGASSGYTF.

The rearrangement uses TRBV27 and TRBJ2-1, with D tentatively TRBD2 (5 bases). Per the germline V gene, CDR1 is MNHEY and CDR2 is SMNVEV (reference sequence). Trimming pared 6 bases from V and 0 bases from J, leaving 12 bases between. The CDR3 is 15 residues long. The CDR3 nucleotides read TGTGCCAGCAGACCTGACTACTACTCCTACAATGAGCAGTTCTTC. This sequence encodes CASRPDYYSYNEQFF.

Only a few counts were recorded for this clone. The chain is built from TRBV7-2 and TRBJ2-5; TRBD2 matches 14 bases. The J call may be in error: the DNA end matches TRBJ2-7 better. Germline V lookup: CDR1 SGHTA, CDR2 FQGNSA. This CDR3 has 15 amino acids. As DNA, the CDR3 is TGTGCCAGCAGCTTGGAGGGACTAGCGGGAGTCGAGCAGTACTTC. Protein: CASSLEGLAGVEQYF.

This chain joins TRBV4-1 and TRBJ2-6, with D possibly being TRBD2 (7 bases). The CDR3 length is 18 residues. Trimming shortened V by 2 bases and J by 4 bases, and 18 bases separated the two germline ends. In germline, CDR1 is MGHRA, CDR2 YSYEKL. The CDR3 region has the DNA TGCGCCAGCAGCCAAAGGGGGGGCATGGTTACCGGGGCCAACGTCCTGACTTTC. Its protein product is CASSQRGGMVTGANVLTF.

This chain joins TRBV5-3 and TRBJ2-1, with D maybe TRBD2 (6 bases). TRBV5-3 is an open reading frame whose function is uncertain. Trimming cost V 4 bases and J 1 base, with 15 bases left between them. This CDR3 spans 16 amino acids. The CDR3 here is CARSGGTLNSYNEQFF. CDR3 nucleotides: TGTGCCAGAAGCGGGGGGACTCTAAATTCCTACAATGAGCAGTTCTTC.

The J gene is TRBJ2-2, the V gene TRBV2, with TRBD2 as a possible D gene (6 bases). The germline gives CDR1 SNHLY, CDR2 FYNNEI. V lost 7 bases and J 6 bases, leaving 18 bases between the germline ends. The CDR3 is 15 residues long. CDR3 bases: TGTGCCAGCAACCAAATGGCGGGAAAAGCCGGGGAGCTGTTTTTT. Protein: CASNQMAGKAGELFF.

The chain carries TRBV30 and TRBJ2-3; a possible D gene is TRBD2 (5 bases). Trimming took 0 bases from V and 3 from J, leaving 10 bases between them. Germline-derived CDR1 and CDR2 are GTSNPN and SVGIG (reference sequence). CDR3 size: 14 residues. The CDR3 region is CAWSVSGRTDTQYF. The CDR3 nucleotides read TGTGCCTGGAGTGTATCGGGAAGAACAGATACGCAGTATTTT.

The chain has TRBV2 and TRBJ2-7; 11 bases align to TRBD2. The junction had 3 bases not matched to a gene; V was cut back by 9 bases and J by 5 bases. Germline-derived CDR1 and CDR2 are SNHLY and FYNNEI. CDR3 length equals 12 residues. DNA of the CDR3: TGTGCCAGTTCTAGCGGGAGGAACGAGCAGTACTTC. Amino acids: CASSSGRNEQYF.

The rearrangement uses TRBV6-1 and TRBJ1-4; no firm D call. Trimming stripped 0 bases from V and 0 bases from J, with 8 bases between. CDR1 is MNHNS, CDR2 SASEGT, per germline. This CDR3 spans 16 amino acids. CDR3 protein: CASSEARGSTNEKLFF. The CDR3, as DNA: TGTGCCAGCAGTGAAGCGCGCGGATCAACTAATGAAAAACTGTTTTTT.

This clone was counted once. The chain is built from TRBV10-2 and TRBJ2-4; TRBD2 matches 9 bases. With V trimmed by 11 bases and J by 7 bases, 12 bases remained unmatched. Germline-derived CDR1 and CDR2 are WSHSY and SAAADI. The CDR3 runs to 14 residues. The CDR3 reads CAAGAGGFWNIQYF. CDR3 nucleotides: TGCGCCGCGGGGGCGGGGGGGTTTTGGAACATTCAGTACTTC.

By share, this clone ranks as large (0.1 to 1%). CDR3 sequence: CASSIERSYNEQFF. CDR3 bases: TGTGCCAGTAGTATAGAGCGGAGCTACAATGAGCAGTTCTTC. The J gene is TRBJ2-1, the V gene TRBV19; D is unclear. The CDR3 has 14 residues. Germline assignment: CDR1 LNHDA and CDR2 SQIVND (reference sequence). The V and J ends lost 0 bases and 3 bases respectively, with 6 bases between them.

The chain uses TRBV21-1 and TRBJ2-7; TRBD2 is the table's D call and was not checked against the DNA. TRBV21-1 is tagged as a pseudogene. This CDR3 is built from 14 residues. The CDR3 DNA is TGTGCCGGAATAGCGGGGGGGTTCTCCTACGAGCAGTACTTC. This codes for CAGIAGGFSYEQYF.